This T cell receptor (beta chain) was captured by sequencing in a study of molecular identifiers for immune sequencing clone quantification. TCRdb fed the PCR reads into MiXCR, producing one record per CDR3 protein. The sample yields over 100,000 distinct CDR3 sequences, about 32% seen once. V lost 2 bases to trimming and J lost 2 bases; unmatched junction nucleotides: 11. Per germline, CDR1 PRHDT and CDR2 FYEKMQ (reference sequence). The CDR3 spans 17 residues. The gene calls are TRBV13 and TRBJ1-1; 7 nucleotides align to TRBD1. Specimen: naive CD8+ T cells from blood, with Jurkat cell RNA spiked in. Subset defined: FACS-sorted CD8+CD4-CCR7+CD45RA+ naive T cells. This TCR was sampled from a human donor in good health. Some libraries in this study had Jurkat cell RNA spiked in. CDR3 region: CASSLNTYRGRNTEAFF. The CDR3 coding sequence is TGTGCCAGCAGCTTAAATACTTACAGGGGCCGAAACACTGAAGCTTTCTTT.